This TCR beta chain is from a study of T cells in Graves' hyperthyroidism and ophthalmopathy. In germline, CDR1 is SGHTA, CDR2 FQGTGA. V lost 6 bases, J lost 6 bases, and 12 bases lay in between. The CDR3 runs to 13 residues. Each diagnosis drew on symptoms, thyroxine, TRAb, thyroid ultrasound and orbital computed tomography findings. This sample holds PBMCs from around 9.9 ml fresh peripheral blood. About this clonotype: Its antigen is undetermined.

Regarding the study as a whole: Most thyroid clonotypes with frequency above 0.001 were detected in blood.

Researchers took RNA transcripts and amplified the TCR beta CDR3 regions from them. A set of HTBI primers served as the primers for a first-round RT-PCR of the TCR CDR3. TCRdb re-called the multiplex PCR reads through MiXCR, storing one row per CDR3 protein. Counted here are some 300,000 distinct CDR3 sequences, 16% occurring once; the ten biggest clones make up approximately 35%. The chain links TRBV7-3 to TRBJ2-1; D is undetermined. The sample was blood. This clonotype originated in a man aged 30 to 39 with Graves' hyperthyroidism. The CDR3 DNA sequence: TGTGCCAGCAGGATCGGATTACCCAATGAGCAGTTCTTC. Its translation: CASRIGLPNEQFF.